This T cell receptor (beta chain) originates from a study of brain T cells in children with intractable seizures. To note about this clone: What it binds is not known.

Sequencing was limited to surgery cases with top T cell transcript signatures in brain tissue. Pre-surgery treatment included at least one anti-epileptic drug. This CDR3 spans 15 amino acids. V lost 1 base and J 1 base, leaving 8 bases between the germline ends. The germline gives CDR1 MNHNS, CDR2 SASEGT. Regarding the study as a whole: Only CDR3 sequence similarity suggested viral specificity, without known HCMV serostatus. Pre-surgery blood may have been undersampled, hiding some clones.

Generated by immunoSEQ multiplex PCR, the TCRdb table keeps only in-frame clones and is missing some. Of about 64,000 clones detected, around 95% appear once; the ten largest clones hold approximately 0.37%. The sequencing here drew on peripheral blood, taken at surgery. The chain links TRBV6-1 to TRBJ1-3; D is unresolved. The sequence was collected from a boy in the first two years of life with focal cortical dysplasia and intractable seizures. The CDR3 sequence: CASSEVSRSGNTIYF. The CDR3, as DNA: TGTGCCAGCAGTGAAGTGAGCAGGTCTGGAAACACCATATATTTT.